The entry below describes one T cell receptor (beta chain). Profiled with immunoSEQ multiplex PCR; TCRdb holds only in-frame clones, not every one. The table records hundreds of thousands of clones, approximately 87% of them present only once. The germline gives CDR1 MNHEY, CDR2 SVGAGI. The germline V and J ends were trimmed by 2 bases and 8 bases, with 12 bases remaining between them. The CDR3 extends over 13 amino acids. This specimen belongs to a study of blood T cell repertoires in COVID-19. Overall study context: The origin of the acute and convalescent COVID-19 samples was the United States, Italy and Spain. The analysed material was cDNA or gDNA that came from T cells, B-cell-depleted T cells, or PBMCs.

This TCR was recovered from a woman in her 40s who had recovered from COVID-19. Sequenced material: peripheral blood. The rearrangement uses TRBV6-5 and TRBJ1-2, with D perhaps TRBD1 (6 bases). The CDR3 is CASSYTGFKGYTF. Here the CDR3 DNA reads TGTGCCAGCAGTTACACAGGGTTTAAGGGCTACACCTTC.